This T cell receptor (beta chain) is from a study of T cells in Graves' hyperthyroidism and ophthalmopathy. Findings and limits, study-wide: Among clonotypes expanded in thyroid above 0.001, most were also found in blood.

This clonotype was seen repeatedly, ten times or more. The antigen is undetermined. Ophthalmopathy patients had Clinical Activity Score at least 3, NOSPECS grade at least 4, duration under 3 months. Thyroid ultrasound, orbital computed tomography, clinical symptoms, and serum thyroxine and TRAb underpinned diagnoses. The source material, RNA transcripts, was used to amplify TCR beta CDR3 regions. In the first-round RT-PCR of the TCR CDR3, the HTBI primer set was used. TCRdb fed the multiplex PCR reads into MiXCR, producing one record per CDR3 protein. The table has 390,000 or so distinct CDR3 sequences, around 15% seen once. Sequencing input: blood. This receptor was obtained from a man in his late teens or twenties with Graves' ophthalmopathy.

The CDR3 protein is CASSSLRTGNYEQYF. In DNA form, the CDR3 reads TGTGCCAGCAGCTCGCTGCGGACAGGGAACTACGAGCAGTACTTC. The V gene is TRBV11-2, the J gene TRBJ2-7, with 8 bases that match TRBD1. The V gene's germline CDR1 is SGHAT and CDR2 FQNNGV. The CDR3 runs 15 residues. V lost 4 bases, J lost 3 bases, and 8 bases stayed unmatched.